The 28 T cell receptor beta chains below come from one sample, sequenced in a study of cytomegalovirus exposure and HLA in healthy donors. 13 Jbeta primers and 60 Vbeta primers were used for the PCR. Measured with immunoSEQ multiplex PCR; TCRdb has only the in-frame clones, and not every one. The sample includes 180,000 or so clones, over 60% of them seen just once. The sequenced material came from PBMCs. The source of these receptors is a female donor in good health and CMV-seronegative.

V is TRBV6-1 and J is TRBJ1-1; TRBD1 matches at 7 bases. Germline V gene lookup returns CDR1 MNHNS and CDR2 SASEGT. The trim removed 5 bases at V and 5 bases at J, leaving 11 bases unmatched. The CDR3 sequence is 15 residues long. For the CDR3, the DNA is TGTGCCAGCAGTTCTTCCGGGACAGAGTCGACTGAAGCTTTCTTT. Amino acid sequence: CASSSSGTESTEAFF.

The J gene is TRBJ2-6, the V gene TRBV10-3; 9 positions agree with TRBD2. This CDR3 contains 19 residues. The germline V gene encodes CDR1 ENHRY and CDR2 SYGVKD. Trimming at V came to 0 bases and at J to 2 bases, leaving 8 bases not matched to a gene. CDR3 sequence (DNA): TGTGCCATCAGTGAGTCTATGGCGGGGGGGCCCCCTGGGGCCAACGTCCTGACTTTC. It specifies CAISESMAGGPPGANVLTF.

Comment on this clone: An end of the junction differs from the germline gene, which may be a read error. The rearrangement links TRBV2 to TRBJ2-4; 8 nucleotides agree with TRBD2. This CDR3 is built from 17 residues. Looked up from germline, CDR1 is SNHLY and CDR2 is FYNNEI. CDR3 in DNA: TGTGCCAGCAGTGAAGCTAGCGGGATTGATACCAAAAACAGTCAGTACTTC. Protein: CASSEASGIDTKNSQYF.

This clone has a handful of counts. The chain links TRBV7-9 to TRBJ2-1; D ambiguous. This CDR3 has 11 residues. The V and J ends lost 4 bases and 8 bases respectively, with 6 bases between them. Germline V gene lookup returns CDR1 SEHNR and CDR2 FQNEAQ (reference sequence). The CDR3 loop is CASSSSDEQFF. CDR3 bases: TGTGCCAGCAGCTCCTCGGATGAGCAGTTCTTC.

This rearrangement joins TRBV2 to TRBJ2-3; 10 positions agree with TRBD1. Trimming cost V 4 bases and J 1 base; bases outside gene matches: 5. Per the germline V gene, CDR1 is SNHLY and CDR2 is FYNNEI. The CDR3 has 16 residues. CDR3 nucleotide sequence: TGTGCCAGCAGTGGAGGGACAGGGGCCCGCACAGATACGCAGTATTTT. It codes for CASSGGTGARTDTQYF.

This clone occurred once. The chain recombines TRBV28 with TRBJ2-7, with D unclear. In germline, CDR1 is MDHEN, CDR2 SYDVKM. V lost 8 bases, J lost 4 bases, and 15 bases lay in between. This CDR3 spans 13 amino acids. The CDR3 nucleotides read TGTGCCAGCTTCACCCTGGGCTCGTACGAGCAGTACTTC. It yields the protein CASFTLGSYEQYF.

This sequence joins TRBV5-1 and TRBJ2-1, with 9 nucleotides matching TRBD2. V was pared by 0 bases and J by 4 bases, with 5 bases of the junction left unmatched. This CDR3 is 16 amino acids long. CDR1 is SGHRS and CDR2 is YFSETQ in the germline V gene. Written as DNA, the CDR3 is TGCGCCAGCAGCTTGGCCGGAAGCGGGAGGTACAATGAGCAGTTCTTC. It codes for CASSLAGSGRYNEQFF.

CDR3 bases: TGTGCCAGCAGCTTAGCCAGGAACACTGAAGCTTTCTTT. Translating gives CASSLARNTEAFF. V is TRBV11-2 and J is TRBJ1-1; D gene unclear. The CDR3 totals 13 residues. Per the germline V gene, CDR1 is SGHAT and CDR2 is FQNNGV. With 1 base removed from V and 1 base from J, the gap between germline ends came to 4 bases.

This rearrangement joins TRBV27 to TRBJ2-7, with a tentative D call TRBD1 (8 bases). The CDR3 runs 15 residues. Trimming cost V 4 bases and J 2 bases, with 15 bases left between them. The germline gives CDR1 MNHEY, CDR2 SMNVEV (reference sequence). The CDR3 sequence: CASSYTGGDTYEQYF. The CDR3 DNA reads TGTGCCAGCAGTTATACAGGGGGGGATACCTACGAGCAGTACTTC.

The genes are TRBV28 and TRBJ1-6, with 8 nucleotides matching TRBD1. Per germline, CDR1 MDHEN and CDR2 SYDVKM. Trimming at V came to 6 bases and at J to 7 bases, leaving 8 bases not matched to a gene. This CDR3 has 15 amino acids. The CDR3 nucleotides are TGTGCCAGCAGCTCAGGGGGCGCGCGGAATTCACCCCTCCACTTT. This translates into CASSSGGARNSPLHF.

V gene TRBV11-3 combines with J gene TRBJ2-5, with D possibly being TRBD2 (5 bases). Trimming stripped 2 bases from V and 2 bases from J, with 12 bases between. The V gene's germline CDR1 is SGHNT and CDR2 YENEEA. The CDR3 covers 15 residues. DNA of the CDR3: TGTGCCAGCAGCTTAATCCCCGCGGGTCAAGAGACCCAGTACTTC. Residues: CASSLIPAGQETQYF.

The chain joins TRBV7-3 to TRBJ2-3, with D perhaps matching TRBD2 (5 bases). CDR1 is SGHTA, CDR2 FQGTGA, per germline. The CDR3 runs to 14 residues. Trimming left V 4 bases short and J 10 bases short, with 18 bases between. CDR3 residues: CASSSFLTPRAQYF. CDR3 sequence (DNA): TGTGCCAGCAGCTCTTTCCTAACCCCGAGGGCGCAGTATTTT.

The rearrangement uses TRBV5-1 and TRBJ1-3; TRBD1 matches at 7 bases. The V gene end was trimmed by 3 bases and the J gene end by 4 bases; junction bases not matched to a gene: 4. CDR3 length: 14 amino acids. Germline V gives CDR1 SGHRS, CDR2 YFSETQ. CDR3 sequence (DNA): TGCGCCAGCAGCTCCCTACAGGGGGGAAACACCATATATTTT. It yields the protein CASSSLQGGNTIYF.

The chain carries TRBV18 and TRBJ1-2; 8 positions match TRBD1. CDR3 length equals 15 residues. CDR1 and CDR2 (germline): KGHSH, LQKENI. V was pared by 5 bases and J by 2 bases, with 7 bases of the junction left unmatched. As DNA, the CDR3 is TGTGCCAGCTCAGGCTCCAGGGGGCCGAACTATGGCTACACCTTC. Protein sequence: CASSGSRGPNYGYTF. The variable domain in full, with the rest retrieved from reference TRBV18 and TRBJ1-2, is NAGVMQNPRHLVRRRGQEARLRCSPMKGHSHVYWYRQLPEEGLKFMVYLQKENIIDESGMPKERFSAEFPKEGPSILRIQQVVRGDSAAYFCASSGSRGPNYGYTFGSGTRLTVV.

This chain joins TRBV25-1 and TRBJ1-4; 7 bases align to TRBD1. The V segment lost 5 bases and the J segment 5 bases; nucleotides outside the gene matches: 5. The germline CDR1 and CDR2 sequences are MGHDK and SYGVNS. This CDR3 spans 14 amino acids. The CDR3 loop is CASSRQGRNEKLFF. The CDR3 coding sequence is TGTGCCAGCAGTCGACAGGGTCGGAATGAAAAACTGTTTTTT. Full variable domain (outside the CDR3, taken from reference TRBV25-1 and TRBJ1-4): EADIYQTPRYLVIGTGKKITLECSQTMGHDKMYWYQQDPGMELHLIHYSYGVNSTEKGDLSSESTVSRIRTEHFPLTLESARPSHTSQYLCASSRQGRNEKLFFGSGTQLSVL.

This clone was observed a few times. This chain uses TRBV7-2 with TRBJ2-7, with 11 bases fitting TRBD2. CDR1 is SGHTA, CDR2 FQGNSA, per germline. CDR3 length equals 17 residues. Trimming removed 5 bases from V and 0 bases from J; junction bases left unmatched: 9. CDR3 protein: CASSAPGLADISYEQYF. The CDR3 DNA reads TGTGCCAGCAGCGCACCGGGACTAGCGGATATCTCCTACGAGCAGTACTTC.

This clone was counted between two and nine times. The chain is built from TRBV7-3 and TRBJ2-5; TRBD2 matches 7 bases. CDR1 is SGHTA and CDR2 is FQGTGA in the germline V gene. J lost 1 base, V lost 2 bases, and 7 bases had no gene match. This CDR3 contains 16 residues. Here the CDR3 reads CASSLYLGGSQETQYF. As DNA, the CDR3 is TGTGCCAGCAGCTTATACCTCGGCGGGAGCCAAGAGACCCAGTACTTC.

A remark on this clone: One end of the junction does not line up with germline, which may come from a read error. The chain couples TRBV7-3 to TRBJ2-4, with TRBD2 matching 10 bases. This CDR3 has 22 residues. Germline V gives CDR1 SGHTA, CDR2 FQGTGA. The CDR3 DNA sequence: TGTGCCAGCAGCTTAAATAGCGGGAGGTCCGCGCCCCACCTTCTAGCCAAAAACAGTCAGTACTTC. It encodes CASSLNSGRSAPHLLAKNSQYF.

The genes are TRBV5-4 and TRBJ2-5; 8 nucleotides match TRBD2. With 2 bases clipped from V and 3 bases from J, the junction kept 3 bases outside the gene matches. In germline, CDR1 is SGHNT, CDR2 YYREEE (reference sequence). The CDR3 loop spans 14 amino acids. CDR3 amino acids: CASSFTGGEETQYF. CDR3 sequence (DNA): TGTGCCAGCAGCTTTACCGGGGGGGAAGAGACCCAGTACTTC.

The V call is TRBV6-9, the J call TRBJ2-2, with D possibly TRBD2 on 5 matching bases. From germline, CDR1 is MNHGY and CDR2 SVAAGI. With 8 bases removed from V and 6 bases from J, the gap between germline ends came to 16 bases. The CDR3 has 14 amino acids. In nucleotides, the CDR3 is TGTGCCAGCGTAGGTGAAAGGACTTCCGGGGAGCTGTTTTTT. Translated: CASVGERTSGELFF.

A few counts support this clone. This chain links TRBV13 with TRBJ2-5, with D possibly matching TRBD2 (7 bases). Germline assignment: CDR1 PRHDT and CDR2 FYEKMQ (reference sequence). The CDR3 extends over 15 amino acids. The germline V and J ends were trimmed by 0 bases and 2 bases, with 10 bases remaining between them. The CDR3 loop is CASSLGRGAQETQYF. The CDR3 DNA follows: TGTGCCAGCAGCTTAGGACGGGGGGCGCAAGAGACCCAGTACTTC.

This clone has a handful of counts. The V call is TRBV30, the J call TRBJ2-1; 9 bases align to TRBD2. This CDR3 has 13 residues. The trim removed 6 bases at V and 4 bases at J, leaving 4 bases unmatched. CDR1 is GTSNPN, CDR2 SVGIG, per germline (reference sequence). The CDR3 region is CACPLAGYNEQFF. CDR3 coding DNA: TGTGCCTGCCCCCTAGCGGGGTACAATGAGCAGTTCTTC.

The chain has TRBV18 and TRBJ2-2; tentative D call: TRBD1 (6 bases). Germline CDR1 and CDR2: KGHSH and LQKENI. This CDR3 has 16 residues. Between the trimmed V and J ends, which lost 2 bases and 9 bases, there was a span of 19 bases. In nucleotides, the CDR3 is TGTGCCAGCTCACCAAGAGCGGTACAGGGCGCTTGGGAGCTGTTTTTT. Its protein product is CASSPRAVQGAWELFF.

The chain employs TRBV5-6 and TRBJ2-5; TRBD2 agrees at 8 bases. Germline-derived CDR1 and CDR2 are SGHDT and YYEEEE. The J segment lost 4 bases and the V segment lost 0 bases, leaving 2 bases of the junction unmatched. This CDR3 spans 14 amino acids. The CDR3 DNA reads as TGTGCCAGCAGCTTGGCGGGAGGGTTAGAGACCCAGTACTTC. Protein sequence: CASSLAGGLETQYF.

The genes are TRBV7-9 and TRBJ1-1; possible D gene TRBD1, 6 bases. There are 14 residues in the CDR3. V was clipped by 7 bases and J by 5 bases, with 17 bases between them. Germline loops: CDR1 SEHNR, CDR2 FQNEAQ (reference sequence). This CDR3 is CASTPRGGRTEAFF. Here the CDR3 DNA reads TGTGCCAGCACCCCTAGGGGGGGACGGACTGAAGCTTTCTTT.

This chain joins TRBV11-2 and TRBJ1-4, with D tentatively TRBD1 (5 bases). In germline, CDR1 is SGHAT, CDR2 FQNNGV. The V gene lost 0 bases and the J gene lost 4 bases, with 12 bases spanning the gap. CDR3 size: 16 residues. The CDR3 is CASSLDRGWGNEKLFF. CDR3 DNA: TGTGCCAGCAGCTTAGATAGGGGTTGGGGTAATGAAAAACTGTTTTTT.

V usage is TRBV5-5 and J usage is TRBJ1-6; D perhaps matches TRBD1 (6 bases). Trimming took 6 bases from V and 10 from J, leaving 23 bases between them. This CDR3 has 16 amino acids. CDR1 is SGHKS, CDR2 YYEKEE, per germline (reference sequence). CDR3 loop: CASNKDRIQIGSPLHF. The DNA of the CDR3 is TGTGCCAGCAACAAGGACAGAATCCAAATAGGCTCACCCCTCCACTTT.

V and J are TRBV5-4 and TRBJ2-5, with D tentatively TRBD2 (7 bases). The length of the CDR3 is 17 residues. Trimming left V 3 bases short and J 4 bases short, with 22 bases between. CDR1 SGHNT and CDR2 YYREEE come from the germline V gene (reference sequence). The CDR3 is CASSSALGEGGRETQYF. CDR3 sequence (DNA): TGTGCCAGCAGCTCGGCACTAGGGGAGGGGGGTAGAGAGACCCAGTACTTC.